This TCR beta chain was observed in a study of T cells in women clearing cervical HPV infection. Study findings and constraints: CIN3+ cases had significantly higher TCR repertoire richness than controls, but evenness did not differ.

The CDR3 sequence is 14 residues long. The ends were cut back, 3 bases at V and 4 bases at J, with 12 bases in the middle. Germline V lookup: CDR1 KGHSH, CDR2 LQKENI. Frequency places this clone as medium-sized. Its antigen remains unknown. The CDR3 is cut off 3 residues early in the read; its end comes from the germline J gene. Genomic DNA, averaging about 1,200 ng per sample, yielded TCR beta CDR3 via immunoSEQ. Repertoires were generated with immunoSEQ multiplex PCR, while TCRdb's copy carries only in-frame clones and drops some. In all, the sample yields 25,000 to 30,000 clones. Sequenced: blood buffy coat. This receptor was obtained from a woman between 18 and 70 years old with a cervical HPV16 infection that either progressed to CIN3+ or cleared (not recorded which). V gene TRBV18 combines with J gene TRBJ2-5, with D perhaps TRBD2 (6 bases). CDR3 DNA (partial): TGTGCCAGCTCACCTCCGTCAGCGGGAGAGACC. Protein product: CASSPPSAGET. The entire CDR3 is CASSPPSAGETQYF.